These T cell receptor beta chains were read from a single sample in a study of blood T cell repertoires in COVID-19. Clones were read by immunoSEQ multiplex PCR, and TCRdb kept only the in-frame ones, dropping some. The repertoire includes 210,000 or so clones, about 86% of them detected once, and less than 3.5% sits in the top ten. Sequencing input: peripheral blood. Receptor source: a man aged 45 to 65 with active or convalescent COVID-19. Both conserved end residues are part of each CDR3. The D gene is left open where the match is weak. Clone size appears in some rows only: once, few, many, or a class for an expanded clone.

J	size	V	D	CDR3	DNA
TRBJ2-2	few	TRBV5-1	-	CASSSKNTGELFF	TGCGCCAGCAGCTCAAAGAACACCGGGGAGCTGTTTTTT
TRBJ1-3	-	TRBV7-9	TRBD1	CASLRDSSGNTIYF	TGTGCCAGCCTCCGGGACAGCTCTGGAAACACCATATATTTT
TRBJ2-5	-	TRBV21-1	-	CASSKVSLAECGTQYF	TGTGCCAGCAGCAAAGTCTCGCTAGCCGAATGCGGGACCCAGTACTTC
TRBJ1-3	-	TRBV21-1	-	CASKPAGNTIYF	TGTGCCAGCAAGCCCGCTGGAAACACCATATATTTT
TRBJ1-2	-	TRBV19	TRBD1	CASNPVGPGGFYGYTF	TGTGCCAGTAACCCCGTGGGGCCAGGGGGCTTCTATGGCTACACCTTC
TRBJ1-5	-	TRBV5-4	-	CASSLWGPGGQPQHF	TGTGCCAGCAGCTTGTGGGGGCCGGGCGGTCAGCCCCAGCATTTT
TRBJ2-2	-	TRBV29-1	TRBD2	CSVVSGRDLTGELFF	TGCAGCGTAGTTAGCGGGAGAGATCTCACCGGGGAGCTGTTTTTT
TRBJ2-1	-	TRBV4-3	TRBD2	CASSQVVSGGPYNEQFF	TGCGCCAGCAGCCAAGTCGTCAGCGGGGGGCCGTACAATGAGCAGTTCTTC
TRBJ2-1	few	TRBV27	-	CASSLRGTHNEQFF	TGTGCCAGCAGTTTAAGGGGTACACACAATGAGCAGTTCTTC
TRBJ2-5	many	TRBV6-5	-	CASSSAAGFVETQYF	TGTGCCAGCAGTTCGGCCGCGGGTTTTGTGGAGACCCAGTACTTC
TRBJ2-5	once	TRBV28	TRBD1	CASRGTGVTQYF	TGTGCCAGCAGAGGGACAGGGGTGACCCAGTACTTC
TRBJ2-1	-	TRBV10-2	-	CASSESRVSYNEQFF	TGCGCCAGCAGTGAGTCTCGGGTATCCTACAATGAGCAGTTCTTC
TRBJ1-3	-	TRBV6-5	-	CASSYSTGNTIYF	TGTGCCAGCAGTTACTCGACAGGAAACACCATATATTTT
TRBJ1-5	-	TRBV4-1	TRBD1	CASSQEDRDNQPQHF	TGCGCCAGCAGCCAGGAAGACAGGGATAATCAGCCCCAGCATTTT
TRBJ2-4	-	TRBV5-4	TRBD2	CASSPGTSGKINIQYF	TGTGCCAGCAGCCCTGGGACTAGCGGGAAAATAAACATTCAGTACTTC
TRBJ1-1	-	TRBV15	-	CATSSLQAPNTEAFF	TGTGCCACCAGCAGCCTACAGGCCCCGAACACTGAAGCTTTCTTT
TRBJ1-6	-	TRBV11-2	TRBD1	CASSGGQGSPLHF	TGTGCCAGCAGCGGGGGACAGGGATCACCCCTCCACTTT
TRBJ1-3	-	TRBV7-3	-	CASSQGSGNTIYF	TGTGCCAGCAGCCAGGGCTCTGGAAACACCATATATTTT
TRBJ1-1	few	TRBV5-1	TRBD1	CASSPGDRDNTEAFF	TGCGCCAGCAGCCCCGGGGACAGAGACAACACTGAAGCTTTCTTT
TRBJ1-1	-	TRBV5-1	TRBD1	CASSPDRAEAFF	TGCGCCAGCAGCCCCGACAGGGCGGAAGCTTTCTTT
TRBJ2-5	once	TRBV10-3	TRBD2	CAISDIAGGAQYF	TGTGCCATCAGTGATATAGCGGGAGGGGCCCAGTACTTC
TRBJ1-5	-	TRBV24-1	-	CATRPGVGGDQPQHF	TGTGCCACCAGACCGGGGGTCGGGGGAGATCAGCCCCAGCATTTT
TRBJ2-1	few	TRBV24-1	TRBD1	CATRGTGDVDEQFF	TGTGCCACCAGGGGGACAGGGGATGTCGATGAGCAGTTCTTC
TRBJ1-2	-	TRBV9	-	CASSSGNRGYNYGYTF	TGTGCCAGCAGCTCCGGAAACCGGGGGTACAACTATGGCTACACCTTC
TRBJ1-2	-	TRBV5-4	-	CASSMSTSYGYTF	TGTGCCAGCAGCATGAGTACGTCCTATGGCTACACCTTC
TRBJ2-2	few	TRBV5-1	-	CASSPDAGGELFF	TGCGCCAGCAGCCCGGACGCGGGCGGGGAGCTGTTTTTT
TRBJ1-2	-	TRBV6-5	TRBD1	CASRDRAFGYTF	TGTGCCAGCAGGGACAGGGCCTTTGGCTACACCTTC
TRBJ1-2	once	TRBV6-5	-	CASNTAGAGGYTF	TGTGCCAGCAACACGGCGGGCGCGGGTGGCTACACCTTC
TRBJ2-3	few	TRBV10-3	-	CAITSGTSSSTDTQYF	TGTGCCATCACCTCCGGGACTTCCTCTAGCACAGATACGCAGTATTTT
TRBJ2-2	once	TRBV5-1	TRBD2	CASSLRAGGNTGELFF	TGCGCCAGCAGCTTGAGAGCGGGAGGGAACACCGGGGAGCTGTTTTTT
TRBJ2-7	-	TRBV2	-	CATLAGSSGEQYF	TGTGCCACCCTGGCGGGGTCGTCGGGCGAGCAGTACTTC
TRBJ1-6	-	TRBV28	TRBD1	CASSPDRGRIYSPLHF	TGTGCCAGCAGTCCCGACAGGGGTAGGATTTATTCACCCCTCCACTTT
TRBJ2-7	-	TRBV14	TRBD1	CASSRPGQGIKYF	TGTGCCAGCAGCCGACCAGGACAGGGTATAAAGTACTTC
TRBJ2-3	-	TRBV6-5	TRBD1	CASRGQGANTQYF	TGTGCCAGCAGGGGACAGGGGGCGAATACGCAGTATTTT
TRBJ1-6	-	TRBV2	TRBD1	CASSERRGQGSSPLHF	TGTGCCAGCAGTGAAAGGAGGGGACAGGGGAGTTCACCCCTCCACTTT
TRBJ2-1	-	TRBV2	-	CATRRVSVGGEQFF	TGTGCCACCCGGCGGGTCTCCGTTGGGGGGGAGCAGTTCTTC
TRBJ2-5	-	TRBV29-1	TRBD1	CSATGGGKETQYF	TGCAGCGCTACAGGGGGCGGTAAGGAGACCCAGTACTTC
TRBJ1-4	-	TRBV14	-	CASSPVGERNEKLFF	TGTGCCAGCAGCCCGGTCGGGGAACGTAATGAAAAACTGTTTTTT
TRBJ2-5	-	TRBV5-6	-	CASSLSGPGAQYF	TGTGCCAGCAGCTTGAGCGGCCCGGGGGCCCAGTACTTC
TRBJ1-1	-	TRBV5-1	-	CASSPARRFRTEAFF	TGCGCCAGCAGCCCGGCTAGAAGGTTTAGGACTGAAGCTTTCTTT
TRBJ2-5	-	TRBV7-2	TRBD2	CASSLTSGGDWETQYF	TGTGCCAGCAGCTTAACTAGCGGGGGGGACTGGGAGACCCAGTACTTC
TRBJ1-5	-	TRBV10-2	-	CASSESTWEWSNQPQHF	TGCGCCAGCAGTGAGTCGACGTGGGAGTGGAGCAATCAGCCCCAGCATTTT
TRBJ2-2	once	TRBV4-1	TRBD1	CASSRGQGPTGELFF	TGCGCCAGCAGCCGGGGACAGGGGCCCACCGGGGAGCTGTTTTTT
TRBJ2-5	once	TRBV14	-	CASSQVQEIGGLQETQYF	TGTGCCAGCAGCCAAGTCCAGGAGATCGGAGGTCTCCAAGAGACCCAGTACTTC
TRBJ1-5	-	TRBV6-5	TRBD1	CASRLPGQGHQPQHF	TGTGCCAGCAGGTTACCGGGACAGGGGCATCAGCCCCAGCATTTT
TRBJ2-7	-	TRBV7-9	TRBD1	CASSRIGQVSYEQYF	TGTGCCAGCAGCCGAATTGGACAGGTTTCCTACGAGCAGTACTTC
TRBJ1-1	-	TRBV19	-	CASSPFDRTDTEAFF	TGTGCCAGTAGCCCCTTCGACAGAACTGACACTGAAGCTTTCTTT
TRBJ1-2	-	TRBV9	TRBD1	CASNSNRGTGGYTF	TGTGCCAGCAACTCGAACAGGGGGACGGGCGGCTACACCTTC
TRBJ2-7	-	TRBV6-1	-	CASSEARGRASEQYF	TGTGCCAGCAGTGAAGCCAGGGGAAGAGCCAGCGAGCAGTACTTC
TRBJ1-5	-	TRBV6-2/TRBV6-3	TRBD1	CASSYNDRVQPQHF	TGTGCCAGCAGTTACAACGACAGGGTCCAGCCCCAGCATTTT
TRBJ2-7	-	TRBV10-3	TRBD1	CAISERAGTGAYEQYF	TGTGCCATCAGTGAAAGGGCCGGGACAGGGGCCTACGAGCAGTACTTC
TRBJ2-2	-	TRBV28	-	CASSTPTGELFF	TGTGCCAGCAGTACACCCACCGGGGAGCTGTTTTTT
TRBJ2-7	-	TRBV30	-	CACNRDFTLEQYF	TGTGCCTGCAACCGGGACTTTACCCTCGAGCAGTACTTC
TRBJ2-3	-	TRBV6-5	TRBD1	CASSETGVSDTQYF	TGTGCCAGCAGCGAGACAGGGGTATCAGATACGCAGTATTTT
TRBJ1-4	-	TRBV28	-	CASSAVGRGEKLFF	TGTGCCAGCAGCGCAGTGGGAAGGGGTGAAAAACTGTTTTTT